The 14 T cell receptor beta chains below come from one sample, sequenced in a study of a mutant IDH1 vaccine in newly diagnosed glioma. Stated time point: week 11, during vaccination. In the vaccine, a single dose held 300 ug of the mutant IDH1 20-mer peptide, along with topical imiquimod. The antigens for these receptors are not known. Profiled with immunoSEQ multiplex PCR; TCRdb holds only in-frame clones, not every one. The profile shows fewer than 75,000 clones, 84% of them singletons. The source was PBMCs, collected from a glioma patient whose treatment included an IDH1 peptide vaccine. Receptors were obtained from a woman in her fifties or sixties with glioma.

This clone appeared a few times. The chain links TRBV25-1 to TRBJ1-1; 10 bases fit TRBD1. The CDR3 length is 15 residues. V trimming: 7 bases; J trimming: 0 bases; junction bases outside the gene matches: 5. Germline-derived CDR1 and CDR2 are MGHDK and SYGVNS. The CDR3 sequence: CASKRQGAVNTEAFF. For the CDR3, the DNA is TGTGCCAGCAAAAGACAGGGGGCAGTGAACACTGAAGCTTTCTTT. Looking up the rest from reference TRBV25-1 and TRBJ1-1 gives the full variable domain: EADIYQTPRYLVIGTGKKITLECSQTMGHDKMYWYQQDPGMELHLIHYSYGVNSTEKGDLSSESTVSRIRTEHFPLTLESARPSHTSQYLCASKRQGAVNTEAFFGQGTRLTVV.

The chain uses TRBV2 and TRBJ2-3; D gene uncertain. V lost 5 bases, J lost 6 bases, and 18 bases lay in between. Germline values: CDR1 SNHLY, CDR2 FYNNEI. CDR3 length: 15 residues. CDR3 sequence: CASSPRPDRADTQYF. The CDR3, as DNA: TGTGCCAGCAGTCCTCGACCGGACCGAGCGGATACGCAGTATTTT.

This rearrangement joins TRBV5-4 to TRBJ2-1, with a weak D call TRBD1 (6 bases). V lost 0 bases to trimming and J lost 4 bases, with 11 bases between them. CDR1 is SGHNT and CDR2 is YYREEE in the germline V gene (reference sequence). This CDR3 is 15 amino acids long. The CDR3 spells CASSLATGTYNEQFF. The CDR3 coding sequence is TGTGCCAGCAGCTTGGCAACAGGGACGTACAATGAGCAGTTCTTC.

The J gene is TRBJ2-7, the V gene TRBV5-5; D gene unclear. The CDR3 is 14 amino acids. Germline CDR1 is SGHKS and CDR2 is YYEKEE (reference sequence). Trimming left V 5 bases short and J 3 bases short, with 15 bases between. The CDR3 DNA sequence: TGTGCCAGCAGTCCGTCTCGGGCTGGCTACGAGCAGTACTTC. Residues: CASSPSRAGYEQYF.

This rearrangement joins TRBV5-1 to TRBJ2-2; the match to TRBD1 covers 10 bases. Unmatched junction bases numbered 10, after V lost 4 bases and J lost 7 bases. The germline CDR1 and CDR2 sequences are SGHRS and YFSETQ. The CDR3 sequence is 16 residues long. The CDR3 loop reads CASSPSGTGANGELFF. The CDR3 DNA is TGCGCCAGCAGCCCGTCCGGGACAGGGGCGAACGGGGAGCTGTTTTTT.

This chain connects TRBV7-2 to TRBJ1-1; D remains ambiguous. Trimming removed 5 bases from V and 0 bases from J, with 13 bases in between. Germline CDR1 and CDR2: SGHTA and FQGNSA. The CDR3 spans 15 residues. The CDR3 bases are TGTGCCAGCAGCCACTTTGGGGTGTTGAACACTGAAGCTTTCTTT. Translated, it gives CASSHFGVLNTEAFF.

In the case of this clone: The junction shows a germline mismatch at one end, possibly a read error. The chain links TRBV7-7 to TRBJ2-3; D may be TRBD1 (5 bases). This CDR3 region has 14 residues. Germline lookup yields CDR1 SSHAT and CDR2 FNYEAQ (reference sequence). CDR3 DNA sequence: TGTGCTAGCAGTGTCTCAGGGAACACAGATACGCAGTATTTT. It codes for CASSVSGNTDTQYF.

V is TRBV10-3 and J is TRBJ1-6; 9 nucleotides match TRBD1. Germline CDR1 and CDR2: ENHRY and SYGVKD. The junction had 7 bases not matched to a gene; V was cut back by 3 bases and J by 7 bases. The CDR3 runs to 16 residues. CDR3 bases: TGTGCCATCAGTGATCAACGGACAGGGGTCAATTCACCCCTCCACTTT. Amino acid sequence: CAISDQRTGVNSPLHF.

V usage is TRBV9 and J usage is TRBJ2-3; D not resolved. Germline CDR1 SGDLS, CDR2 YYNGEE. This CDR3 contains 11 residues. V was pared by 3 bases and J by 8 bases, with 7 bases between. Here the CDR3 reads CASSGLGTQYF. Written as DNA, the CDR3 is TGTGCCAGCAGCGGTTTAGGTACGCAGTATTTT. The variable domain in full, with the rest retrieved from reference TRBV9 and TRBJ2-3, is DSGVTQTPKHLITATGQRVTLRCSPRSGDLSVYWYQQSLDQGLQFLIQYYNGEERAKGNILERFSAQQFPDLHSELNLSSLELGDSALYFCASSGLGTQYFGPGTRLTVL.

The V and J genes are TRBV27 and TRBJ1-6; D gene uncertain. Deletions cut 2 bases from V and 0 bases from J, with 5 bases between. CDR3 length: 15 residues. Germline CDR1 reads MNHEY; CDR2 reads SMNVEV (reference sequence). The CDR3 spells CASSLAGSYNSPLHF. CDR3 DNA: TGTGCCAGCAGTTTAGCTGGCTCCTATAATTCACCCCTCCACTTT.

The genes are TRBV21-1 and TRBJ2-7; the table's D gene call, TRBD1, was not cross checked with the DNA. TRBV21-1 is a pseudogene. This CDR3 comprises 14 residues. The CDR3 bases are TGTGCCACCACGACAGGGCACCTCTCCTACGAGCAGTACTTC. It is translated as CATTTGHLSYEQYF.

The V call is TRBV5-6, the J call TRBJ2-7; TRBD2 matches at 9 bases. Germline V lookup: CDR1 SGHDT, CDR2 YYEEEE. V lost 5 bases, J lost 1 base, and 10 bases stayed unmatched. The CDR3 extends over 16 amino acids. The CDR3 protein is CASSPRGLAMSYEQYF. In nucleotides, the CDR3 is TGTGCCAGCAGTCCGCGGGGACTAGCTATGTCCTACGAGCAGTACTTC.

The V gene is TRBV19, the J gene TRBJ1-5; D possibly corresponds to TRBD1 (5 bases). The CDR3 consists of 15 residues. CDR1 and CDR2 from the germline V gene are LNHDA and SQIVND (reference sequence). Between the trimmed V and J ends, which lost 6 bases and 6 bases, there was a span of 18 bases. As DNA, the CDR3 is TGTGCCAGTAGCCTGGACAACCTCCCCGTTCAGCCCCAGCATTTT. It specifies CASSLDNLPVQPQHF. Combining the CDR3 with reference TRBV19 and TRBJ1-5 gives the whole variable domain DGGITQSPKYLFRKEGQNVTLSCEQNLNHDAMYWYRQDPGQGLRLIYYSQIVNDFQKGDIAEGYSVSREKKESFPLTVTSAQKNPTAFYLCASSLDNLPVQPQHFGDGTRLSIL.

The chain joins TRBV18 to TRBJ2-3; 11 positions agree with TRBD2. There are 15 residues in the CDR3. V was pared by 0 bases and J by 4 bases, with 0 bases of the junction left unmatched. The germline V gene has CDR1 KGHSH and CDR2 LQKENI. The CDR3: CASSPPLAGADTQYF. CDR3 nucleotides: TGTGCCAGCTCACCACCACTAGCGGGGGCAGATACGCAGTATTTT. Complete variable domain (other parts from reference TRBV18 and TRBJ2-3): NAGVMQNPRHLVRRRGQEARLRCSPMKGHSHVYWYRQLPEEGLKFMVYLQKENIIDESGMPKERFSAEFPKEGPSILRIQQVVRGDSAAYFCASSPPLAGADTQYFGPGTRLTVL.